This T cell receptor beta chain was sequenced in a study of blood T cells in healthy people across ages. The length of the CDR3 is 16 residues. The V end lost 1 base, the J end lost 0 bases, and 10 bases lay between the germline ends. The second PCR ran about 6 to 11 cycles with a sample-barcoded 5' primer and J-beta primers. TCRdb reprocessed the 5' RACE reads with MiXCR, giving one entry per CDR3 protein. The sample carries roughly 930,000 distinct CDR3 sequences, 48% recorded once. The TCR was taken from a man in his thirties or forties in good health. Sequencing input: blood. The chain links TRBV12-3 or TRBV12-4 to TRBJ2-4; the D is unclear. CDR3 DNA sequence: TGTGCCAGCAGTTTAGGCGGCGGAGTAGCCAAAAACATTCAGTACTTC. It translates to CASSLGGGVAKNIQYF.